This T cell receptor beta chain was obtained from a study of T cell repertoires in cytomegalovirus infection. The table lists this clonotype with a few counts. Its antigen is unidentified. This CDR3 is built from 14 residues. Germline lookup yields CDR1 KGHSH and CDR2 LQKENI. Trimming cost V 3 bases and J 8 bases, with 16 bases left between them. TCRdb recomputed calls from the reads with MiXCR, one row per CDR3 protein. The sample yields 450,000 to 600,000 distinct CDR3 sequences, roughly 42% seen once. The input for sequencing was cultured PBMCs, taken from culture after CMV antigen stimulation. The gene calls are TRBV18 and TRBJ1-2, with unresolved D. The sequence was obtained from a human donor in good health (CMV status not recorded). Some clones in this sample may be carry-over from other donors' samples. The CDR3 nucleotides are TGTGCCAGCTCACCGGTCCGGGCTGGGGAAGGCTACACCTTC. Encoded protein: CASSPVRAGEGYTF.